The 26 T cell receptor beta chains below come from one sample, sequenced in a study of cytomegalovirus exposure and HLA in healthy donors. 60 Vbeta and 13 Jbeta primers were used in PCR. Method: immunoSEQ multiplex PCR; TCRdb's copy keeps in-frame clones and lacks some. This sample yields 160,000 or so clones, of which more than 60% are seen a single time; under 9% belongs to the top ten. The specimen sequenced was PBMCs. The origin of the receptors is a woman aged 40-49 years in good health and CMV-seropositive.

The chain joins TRBV27 to TRBJ1-1; tentative D call: TRBD1 (6 bases). Germline V gives CDR1 MNHEY, CDR2 SMNVEV (reference sequence). This CDR3 has 14 amino acids. Trimming pared 2 bases from V and 4 bases from J, leaving 11 bases between. CDR3 sequence reads: CASSLRAGATEAFF. The CDR3, as DNA: TGTGCCAGCAGTTTAAGGGCAGGGGCCACTGAAGCTTTCTTT.

The genes are TRBV4-1 and TRBJ2-7; 11 positions match TRBD1. V was clipped by 1 base and J by 2 bases; unmatched bases: 4. The CDR3 runs to 16 residues. The germline V gene has CDR1 MGHRA and CDR2 YSYEKL. The CDR3 sequence is CASSQVRDRGAYEQYF. Written as DNA, the CDR3 is TGCGCCAGCAGCCAAGTCCGGGACAGGGGGGCCTACGAGCAGTACTTC.

The sample holds a few counts of this clone. The chain has TRBV7-2 and TRBJ1-2, with TRBD1 matching over 8 bases. With 4 bases clipped from V and 4 bases from J, the junction kept 8 bases outside the gene matches. CDR1 SGHTA and CDR2 FQGNSA come from the germline V gene. The CDR3 runs to 15 residues. The CDR3 DNA follows: TGTGCCAGCAGCTGGGGTGACAGGGGTGGCTATGGCTACACCTTC. This gives the protein CASSWGDRGGYGYTF.

The chain couples TRBV5-1 to TRBJ2-2; D possibly corresponds to TRBD1 (6 bases). CDR3 length: 17 amino acids. CDR1 is SGHRS, CDR2 YFSETQ, per germline. V was shortened by 0 bases and J by 8 bases, with 20 bases between the two germline ends. CDR3 DNA sequence: TGCGCCAGCAGCTTGGTGTTGGGGGCAGGGCCATCGGGGGAGCTGTTTTTT. It is translated as CASSLVLGAGPSGELFF.

The chain is built from TRBV2 and TRBJ1-2; D is possibly TRBD1 (5 bases). Germline V gene sequence: CDR1 SNHLY, CDR2 FYNNEI. V lost 1 base and J lost 6, with 12 bases in between. The CDR3 spans 14 residues. The CDR3 reads CASSEGGRGDGYTF. The CDR3 DNA sequence: TGTGCCAGCAGTGAAGGGGGGAGGGGCGATGGCTACACCTTC.

This clone was counted only a few times. The chain is built from TRBV27 and TRBJ1-6; 7 bases fit TRBD1. The CDR3 runs to 17 residues. Germline values: CDR1 MNHEY, CDR2 SMNVEV (reference sequence). V dropped 3 bases and J dropped 0; count of bases not matched to a gene: 5. The CDR3 DNA reads as TGTGCCAGCAGTTTCAGGCGGGACAGCTCCTATAATTCACCCCTCCACTTT. It encodes CASSFRRDSSYNSPLHF.

The genes are TRBV15 and TRBJ2-5, with 7 bases aligning to TRBD2. Germline V gives CDR1 LNHNV, CDR2 YYDKDF (reference sequence). The J segment lost 1 base and the V segment lost 0 bases, leaving 8 bases of the junction unmatched. This CDR3 comprises 17 residues. The CDR3 region is CATSRDPTSRLQETQYF. CDR3 coding DNA: TGTGCCACCAGCAGAGACCCGACTAGCCGGCTCCAAGAGACCCAGTACTTC.

The chain is built from TRBV5-6 and TRBJ2-7; 12 positions match TRBD1. Trimming removed 1 base from V and 6 bases from J; junction bases left unmatched: 5. CDR3 size: 15 residues. Germline-derived CDR1 and CDR2 are SGHDT and YYEEEE. The CDR3 protein is CASSLRGQGASEQYF. CDR3 coding DNA: TGTGCCAGCAGCTTGAGGGGACAGGGGGCATCCGAGCAGTACTTC.

This clone was counted only a few times. This chain connects TRBV30 to TRBJ1-2, with D unclear. CDR3 size: 12 residues. Germline assignment: CDR1 GTSNPN and CDR2 SVGIG (reference sequence). V lost 6 bases to trimming and J lost 5 bases, with 13 bases between them. The CDR3 sequence is CACIGGGYGYTF. Written as DNA, the CDR3 is TGTGCCTGCATCGGCGGCGGATATGGCTACACCTTC.

The gene calls are TRBV7-8 and TRBJ1-3; TRBD1 agrees at 8 bases. Germline V gene sequence: CDR1 SGHVS, CDR2 FQNEAQ. Losses at the gene ends were 7 bases for V and 4 bases for J; bases not matched to a gene: 6. The CDR3 has 14 amino acids. CDR3 bases: TGTGCCAGCAACGACAGGGGCATAGGAAACACCATATATTTT. Its translation is CASNDRGIGNTIYF.

The chain employs TRBV19 and TRBJ1-5; 9 nucleotides agree with TRBD1. The CDR3 has 15 amino acids. The germline V gene has CDR1 LNHDA and CDR2 SQIVND (reference sequence). V was pared by 10 bases and J by 3 bases, with 10 bases of the junction left unmatched. CDR3 in DNA: TGTGCCACAAGAACAGGGGGCATCGTCAATCAGCCCCAGCATTTT. This encodes CATRTGGIVNQPQHF.

This clone was counted once. The J gene is TRBJ1-5, the V gene TRBV27; possibly TRBD1 for D (5 bases). Per the germline V gene, CDR1 is MNHEY and CDR2 is SMNVEV (reference sequence). V gave up 6 bases and J gave up 0 bases, with 12 bases separating them. The CDR3 spans 15 residues. As DNA, the CDR3 is TGTGCCAGCAGCCCGACAGACTTTAGCAATCAGCCCCAGCATTTT. Translating gives CASSPTDFSNQPQHF.

This clone was detected only once. One junction end disagrees with the germline gene, perhaps due to a read error. This chain uses TRBV7-9 with TRBJ2-7; D gene ambiguous. The CDR3 is made up of 14 amino acids. Germline V CDR1 and CDR2: SEHNR, FQNEAQ (reference sequence). This CDR3 is CSSSSKRFGDEQYF. The CDR3 DNA reads TGTTCCAGCAGCTCTAAAAGGTTCGGAGACGAGCAGTACTTC.

The rearrangement links TRBV19 to TRBJ2-1; 9 nucleotides agree with TRBD2. This CDR3 has 16 amino acids. Per germline, CDR1 LNHDA and CDR2 SQIVND (reference sequence). Germline trimming cut 4 bases from V and 15 bases from J; bases unmatched to any gene: 19. The DNA of the CDR3 is TGTGCCAGTAGTAACCCGTTGGGCGGGGGGGCCGTCCTCCCGTTCTTC. Translation gives CASSNPLGGGAVLPFF.

The V and J genes are TRBV5-6 and TRBJ2-4; D not certain. Germline CDR1 reads SGHDT; CDR2 reads YYEEEE. The CDR3 runs 15 residues. V was clipped by 2 bases and J by 7 bases, with 16 bases between them. Here the CDR3 reads CASSFSPGFGNIQYF. The CDR3 nucleotides read TGTGCCAGCAGCTTCTCCCCCGGGTTCGGTAACATTCAGTACTTC.

The gene calls are TRBV7-9 and TRBJ2-7; tentatively, D is TRBD2 (6 bases). Germline V gene lookup returns CDR1 SEHNR and CDR2 FQNEAQ (reference sequence). Deletions cut 2 bases from V and 6 bases from J, with 11 bases between. This CDR3 is 13 amino acids long. The chain's CDR3 is CASSLLLASEQYF. In nucleotides, the CDR3 is TGTGCCAGCAGCTTACTGCTAGCGAGCGAGCAGTACTTC.

V gene TRBV6-1 combines with J gene TRBJ1-4; perhaps TRBD1 as D (5 bases). The CDR3 length is 15 residues. The germline gives CDR1 MNHNS, CDR2 SASEGT. The V end was cut by 8 bases, the J end by 1 base, with 14 bases between. The CDR3 sequence is CASGDRSGTNEKLFF. The CDR3 nucleotides read TGTGCCAGCGGAGACAGAAGTGGAACTAATGAAAAACTGTTTTTT.

The rearrangement joins TRBV7-9 to TRBJ2-1, with 8 bases identical to TRBD2. Germline trimming cut 5 bases from V and 2 bases from J; bases unmatched to any gene: 8. The CDR3 consists of 16 residues. CDR1 and CDR2 from the germline V gene are SEHNR and FQNEAQ (reference sequence). The chain's CDR3 is CASSAATSVPYNEQFF. CDR3 DNA sequence: TGTGCCAGCAGCGCCGCGACTAGCGTTCCCTACAATGAGCAGTTCTTC.

Worth noting for this clone: A read error may account for a junction end that differs from germline. The V and J genes are TRBV4-2 and TRBJ2-1; 8 bases agree with TRBD1. This CDR3 region has 18 residues. CDR1 is LGHNA and CDR2 is YNFKEQ in the germline V gene. CDR3 in DNA: TGTGCCAGCAGCCAAGATTCGGATCAGGGGGCAAGGTACAATGAGCAGCTCTTC. Protein sequence: CASSQDSDQGARYNEQLF.

The J gene is TRBJ2-7, the V gene TRBV9; 9 nucleotides match TRBD2. V shed 3 bases, J shed 6 bases, and the junction held 10 bases outside the gene matches. The germline V gene encodes CDR1 SGDLS and CDR2 YYNGEE. This CDR3 is 15 amino acids long. CDR3 DNA: TGTGCCAGCAGCGGACTAGCGGCTTACGGGGGCGAGCAGTACTTC. It is translated as CASSGLAAYGGEQYF.

CDR3 loop: CASSDSAGNTIYF. The CDR3 DNA sequence: TGTGCCAGTAGTGACTCCGCGGGAAACACCATATATTTT. This rearrangement joins TRBV19 to TRBJ1-3; no reliable D call. The germline gives CDR1 LNHDA, CDR2 SQIVND (reference sequence). The CDR3 loop spans 13 amino acids. The V end lost 5 bases, the J end lost 4 bases, and 9 bases lay between the germline ends.

The chain recombines TRBV29-1 with TRBJ1-4; the D gene is possibly TRBD1 (5 bases). Trimming stripped 7 bases from V and 8 bases from J, with 14 bases between. This CDR3 has 12 amino acids. Germline lookup yields CDR1 SQVTM and CDR2 ANQGSEA. The CDR3 DNA reads as TGCAGCGCAGAGGCAGGGTTCGAAAAACTGTTTTTT. Translation gives CSAEAGFEKLFF.

The genes are TRBV25-1 and TRBJ2-3; 11 bases map to TRBD1. The V gene end was trimmed by 4 bases and the J gene end by 4 bases; junction bases not matched to a gene: 7. The CDR3 contains 16 residues. The V gene's germline CDR1 is MGHDK and CDR2 SYGVNS. In DNA form, the CDR3 reads TGTGCCAGCAGTGGTATGGGGACAGGGGGATCAGATACGCAGTATTTT. Protein product: CASSGMGTGGSDTQYF.

The rearrangement joins TRBV18 to TRBJ1-4; D gene unclear. Trimming cost V 3 bases and J 8 bases, with 10 bases left between them. The CDR3 consists of 13 residues. Per germline, CDR1 KGHSH and CDR2 LQKENI. CDR3 protein: CASSPAQWEKLFF. The CDR3 nucleotides are TGTGCCAGCTCACCGGCCCAATGGGAAAAACTGTTTTTT.

In its sample, this clone was seen a few times. This chain links TRBV30 with TRBJ1-6, with D perhaps TRBD1 (5 bases). This CDR3 is 17 amino acids long. V lost 0 bases, J lost 0 bases, and 12 bases lay in between. Germline V lookup: CDR1 GTSNPN, CDR2 SVGIG (reference sequence). The CDR3 nucleotides read TGTGCCTGGAGTGTACTAGCAGGGAGCTCCTATAATTCACCCCTCCACTTT. Amino acid sequence: CAWSVLAGSSYNSPLHF.

The genes are TRBV4-1 and TRBJ2-3; 9 bases match TRBD1. CDR3 length: 13 residues. Trimming took 6 bases from V and 3 from J; bases not matched to a gene: 1. CDR1 and CDR2 (germline): MGHRA, YSYEKL. The CDR3 sequence is CASRGQGTDTQYF. The CDR3, as DNA: TGCGCCAGCAGGGGACAGGGTACAGATACGCAGTATTTT.